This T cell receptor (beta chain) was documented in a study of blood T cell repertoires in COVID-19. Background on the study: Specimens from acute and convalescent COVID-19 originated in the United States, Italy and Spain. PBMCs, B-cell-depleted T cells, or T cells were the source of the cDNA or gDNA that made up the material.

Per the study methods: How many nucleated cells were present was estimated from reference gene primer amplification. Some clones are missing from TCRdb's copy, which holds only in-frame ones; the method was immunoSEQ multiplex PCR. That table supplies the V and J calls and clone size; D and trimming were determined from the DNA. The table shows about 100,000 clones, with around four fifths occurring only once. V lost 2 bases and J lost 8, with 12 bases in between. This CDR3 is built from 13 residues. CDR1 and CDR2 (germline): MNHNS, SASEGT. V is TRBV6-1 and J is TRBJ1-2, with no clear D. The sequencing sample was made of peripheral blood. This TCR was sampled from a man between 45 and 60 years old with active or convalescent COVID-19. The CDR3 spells CASSESGKDGYTF. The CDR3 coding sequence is TGTGCCAGCAGTGAATCGGGGAAGGACGGCTACACCTTC.